These T cell receptor beta chains were read from a single sample in a study of breast tumors, draining lymph nodes, adjacent tissues. TCRdb re-derived calls from the multiplex PCR reads in MiXCR, one entry per CDR3 protein. The sample includes tens of thousands of distinct CDR3 sequences, roughly 32% of them seen just once. The sequenced sample was breast tumor tissue. These receptors were obtained from a female donor with breast cancer. Some clones in this sample may be carry-over from other donors' samples. CDR3s include the opening cysteine and the closing phenylalanine or tryptophan. Fields, in order: clone size, V gene, J gene, D gene, CDR3 protein, CDR3 DNA. D genes are given only for firm matches. Some rows have no size entry. The others give once, few or many, or a class for an expanded clone.

NA,TRBV5-1,TRBJ2-1,TRBD2,CASSLAPRTSGRNEQFF,TGCGCCAGCAGCTTGGCCCCTCGGACTAGCGGGAGGAATGAGCAGTTCTTC
NA,TRBV19,TRBJ2-3,TRBD2,CASTQPRTSGATDTQYF,TGTGCCAGTACTCAACCCCGAACTAGCGGGGCCACAGATACGCAGTATTTT
many,TRBV4-1,TRBJ2-7,NA,CASSRGPLRKVTGLTYEQYF,TGCGCCAGCAGCCGAGGACCCCTGAGGAAGGTGACAGGCCTAACCTACGAGCAGTACTTC
many,TRBV7-2,TRBJ2-4,NA,CASSLEWGIERTKNIQYF,TGTGCCAGCAGCTTAGAGTGGGGGATAGAAAGAACCAAAAACATTCAGTACTTC
many,TRBV5-8,TRBJ1-3,NA,CASSHKGSGNTIYF,TGTGCCAGCAGCCACAAAGGCTCTGGAAACACCATATATTTT
NA,TRBV2,TRBJ2-7,NA,CASKSSSSYEQYF,TGTGCCAGCAAAAGCAGCAGCTCCTACGAGCAGTACTTC
many,TRBV5-5,TRBJ2-5,NA,CASSYNRQETQYF,TGTGCCAGCAGCTATAACCGACAAGAGACCCAGTACTTC
many,TRBV3-1,TRBJ2-7,NA,CASRRASGETQYF,TGTGCCAGCAGACGGGCGAGCGGTGAGACGCAGTACTTC
many,TRBV29-1,TRBJ2-7,NA,CSVVGAHSYEQYF,TGCAGCGTTGTTGGGGCCCACTCCTACGAGCAGTACTTC
many,TRBV5-5,TRBJ1-6,TRBD1,CASSWAGTGMNSPLHF,TGTGCCAGCAGCTGGGCCGGGACAGGGATGAATTCACCCCTCCACTTT
NA,TRBV6-6,TRBJ2-1,TRBD2,CASSYGLRTSENYNEQFF,TGTGCCAGCAGTTACGGGCTTAGGACTAGCGAGAACTACAATGAGCAGTTCTTC
NA,TRBV19,TRBJ2-6,NA,CASTPAHSGANVLTF,TGTGCCAGTACCCCCGCCCACTCTGGGGCCAACGTCCTGACTTTC
many,TRBV9,TRBJ1-2,NA,CASSSRGRPEGYTF,TGTGCCAGCAGCTCTCGTGGGAGGCCGGAAGGCTACACCTTC
many,TRBV19,TRBJ2-7,TRBD1,CASSATGRSYEQYF,TGTGCCAGTAGCGCGACAGGGCGATCCTACGAGCAGTACTTC